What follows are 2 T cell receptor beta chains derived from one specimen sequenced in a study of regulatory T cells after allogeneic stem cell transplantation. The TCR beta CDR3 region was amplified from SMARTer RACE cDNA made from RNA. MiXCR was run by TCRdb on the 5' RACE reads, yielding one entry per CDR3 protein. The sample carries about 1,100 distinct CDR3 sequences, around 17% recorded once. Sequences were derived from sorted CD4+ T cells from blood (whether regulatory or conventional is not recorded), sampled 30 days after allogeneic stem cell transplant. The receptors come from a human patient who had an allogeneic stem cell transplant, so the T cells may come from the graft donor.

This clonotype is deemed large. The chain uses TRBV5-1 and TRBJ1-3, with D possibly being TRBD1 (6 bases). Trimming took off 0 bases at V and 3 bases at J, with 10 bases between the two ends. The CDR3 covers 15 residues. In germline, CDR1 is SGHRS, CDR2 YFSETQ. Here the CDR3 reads CASSLETGFGNTIYF. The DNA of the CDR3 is TGCGCCAGCAGCTTGGAAACAGGGTTTGGAAACACCATATATTTT. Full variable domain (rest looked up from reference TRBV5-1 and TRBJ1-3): KAGVTQTPRYLIKTRGQQVTLSCSPISGHRSVSWYQQTPGQGLQFLFEYFSETQRNKGNFPGRFSGRQFSNSRSEMNVSTLELGDSALYLCASSLETGFGNTIYFGEGSWLTVV.

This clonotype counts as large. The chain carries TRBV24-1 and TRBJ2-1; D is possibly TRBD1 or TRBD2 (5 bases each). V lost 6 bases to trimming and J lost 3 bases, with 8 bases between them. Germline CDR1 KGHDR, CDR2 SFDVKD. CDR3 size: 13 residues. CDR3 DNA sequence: TGTGCCACCAGTCGGGGCGGCTACAATGAGCAGTTCTTC. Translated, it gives CATSRGGYNEQFF.